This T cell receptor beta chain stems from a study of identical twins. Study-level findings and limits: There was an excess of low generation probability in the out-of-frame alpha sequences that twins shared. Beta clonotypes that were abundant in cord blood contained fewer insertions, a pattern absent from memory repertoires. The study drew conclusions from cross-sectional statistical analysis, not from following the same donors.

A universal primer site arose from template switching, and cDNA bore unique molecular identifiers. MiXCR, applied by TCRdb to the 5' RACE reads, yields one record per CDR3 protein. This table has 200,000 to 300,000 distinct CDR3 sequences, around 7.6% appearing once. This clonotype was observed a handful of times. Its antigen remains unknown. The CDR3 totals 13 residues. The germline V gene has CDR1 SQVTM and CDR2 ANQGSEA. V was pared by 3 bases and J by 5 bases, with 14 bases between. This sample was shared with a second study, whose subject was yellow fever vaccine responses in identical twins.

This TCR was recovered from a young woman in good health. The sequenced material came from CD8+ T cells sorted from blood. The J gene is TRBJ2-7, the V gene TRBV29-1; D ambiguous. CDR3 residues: CSVEKGTPDEQYF. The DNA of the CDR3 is TGCAGCGTTGAGAAGGGAACCCCCGACGAGCAGTACTTC.